This TCR beta chain was sequenced in a study of blood T cell repertoires in COVID-19. Study at large: Collection of acute and convalescent COVID-19 samples took place in the United States, Italy and Spain. The analysed material was cDNA or gDNA that came from T cells, B-cell-depleted T cells, or PBMCs.

The authors' processing: Quantification of nucleated cells was approximated via reference gene primer amplification. Profiled with immunoSEQ multiplex PCR; TCRdb holds only in-frame clones, not every one. The V and J calls and clone size were taken over from that table, and D and trimming were inferred from the DNA. The repertoire holds approximately 250,000 clones, with over 65% as singletons. V dropped 7 bases and J dropped 8; count of bases not matched to a gene: 4. The CDR3 is 12 amino acids. Germline values: CDR1 SQVTM, CDR2 ANQGSEA. The receptor's source is a man aged 60 to 75 who had recovered from COVID-19. The chain has TRBV29-1 and TRBJ1-5; 11 bases match TRBD1. The specimen sequenced was peripheral blood. CDR3 nucleotides: TGCAGCGCCGGGGACAGGGGGAAGCCCCAGCATTTT. Translated: CSAGDRGKPQHF.